This T cell receptor beta chain was sequenced in a study of T cells in Graves' hyperthyroidism and ophthalmopathy. This clonotype has a count of ten or more. As yet, its antigen is unknown. RNA transcripts were the template for amplifying TCR beta CDR3 regions. Carried out on the TCR CDR3, a first-round RT-PCR used the HTBI primer set. MiXCR was run by TCRdb on the multiplex PCR reads, yielding one entry per CDR3 protein. The sample has about 420,000 distinct CDR3 sequences; approximately 14% are singletons. Hyperthyroidism of Graves' type that showed no ophthalmopathy progression within 18 months was stable. Findings of the study overall: Separating ophthalmopathy from stable hyperthyroidism was achieved by a 13 V-J model. Expanded thyroid clonotypes (above 0.001) were mostly also found in blood.

The sequencing sample was made of blood. The TCR sequence derives from a woman in her late teens or twenties with Graves' hyperthyroidism.

For the CDR3, the DNA is TGTGCCAGCAGTTTCGTAGGATCCCGGCGGGAAAAACTGTTTTTT. It is translated as CASSFVGSRREKLFF. J is TRBJ1-4 and V is TRBV27; the D is unclear. This CDR3 is built from 15 residues. CDR1 and CDR2 from the germline V gene are MNHEY and SMNVEV (reference sequence). Trimming shortened V by 3 bases and J by 8 bases, and 16 bases separated the two germline ends.